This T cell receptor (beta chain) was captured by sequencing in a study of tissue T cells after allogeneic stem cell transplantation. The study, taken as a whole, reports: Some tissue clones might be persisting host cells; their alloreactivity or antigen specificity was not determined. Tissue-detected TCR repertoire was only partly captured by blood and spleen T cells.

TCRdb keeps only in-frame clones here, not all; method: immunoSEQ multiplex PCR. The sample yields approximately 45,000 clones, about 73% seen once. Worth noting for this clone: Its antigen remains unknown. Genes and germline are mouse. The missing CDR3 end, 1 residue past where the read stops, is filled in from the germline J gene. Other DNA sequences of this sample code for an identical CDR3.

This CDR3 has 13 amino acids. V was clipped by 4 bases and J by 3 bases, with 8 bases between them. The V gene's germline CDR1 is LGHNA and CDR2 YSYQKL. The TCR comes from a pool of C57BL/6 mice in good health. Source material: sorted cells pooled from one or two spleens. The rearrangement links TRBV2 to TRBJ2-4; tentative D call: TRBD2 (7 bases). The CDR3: CASSPGGQNTLYF. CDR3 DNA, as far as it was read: TGTGCCAGCAGCCCTGGGGGCCAAAACACCTTGTAC. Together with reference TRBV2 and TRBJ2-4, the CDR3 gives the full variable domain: DPKIIQKPKYLVAVTGSEKILICEQYLGHNAMYWYRQSAKKPLEFMFSYSYQKLMDNQTASSRFQPQSSKKNHLDLQITALKPDDSATYFCASSPGGQNTLYFGAGTRLSVL.